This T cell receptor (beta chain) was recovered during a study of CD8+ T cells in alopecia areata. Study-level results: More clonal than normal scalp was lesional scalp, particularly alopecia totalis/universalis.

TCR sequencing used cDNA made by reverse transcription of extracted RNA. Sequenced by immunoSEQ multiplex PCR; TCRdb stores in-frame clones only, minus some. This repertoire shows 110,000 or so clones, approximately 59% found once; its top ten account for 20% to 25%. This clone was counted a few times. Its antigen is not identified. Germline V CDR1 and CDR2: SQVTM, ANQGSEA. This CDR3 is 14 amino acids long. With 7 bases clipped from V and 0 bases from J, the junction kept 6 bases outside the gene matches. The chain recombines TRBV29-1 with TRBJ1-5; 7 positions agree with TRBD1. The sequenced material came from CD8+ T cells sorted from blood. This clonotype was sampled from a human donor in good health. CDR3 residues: CSARGGNSNQPQHF. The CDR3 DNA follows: TGCAGCGCCAGGGGGGGGAATAGCAATCAGCCCCAGCATTTT. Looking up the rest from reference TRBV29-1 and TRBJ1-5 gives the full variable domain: SAVISQKPSRDICQRGTSLTIQCQVDSQVTMMFWYRQQPGQSLTLIATANQGSEATYESGFVIDKFPISRPNLTFSTLTVSNMSPEDSSIYLCSARGGNSNQPQHFGDGTRLSIL.